Reported below is one T cell receptor beta chain. Its antigen is currently unknown. Per the germline V gene, CDR1 is SGDLS and CDR2 is YYNGEE. The CDR3 contains 16 residues. V was shortened by 4 bases and J by 0 bases, with 14 bases between the two germline ends. These data originate in a study of long-term antiretroviral therapy in people with HIV. Study details: Samples collected earliest predate the 2015 immediate-ART recommendation by about a decade.

General observations from the study: Across all time points, the repertoire was dominated by clones that expanded before ART.

The immunoSEQ assay was v3.0, run at survey level. The data were produced by immunoSEQ multiplex PCR, yet TCRdb's version contains in-frame clones alone and is incomplete. The sample includes some 25,000 clones, just under 85% of them seen just once. Before they underwent DNA extraction, samples held 1-10 million cryopreserved PBMC. The receptor was isolated from a man under 40 with HIV. Sequencing was performed on unsorted PBMCs, taken 0.7 years before starting antiretroviral therapy. The J gene is TRBJ1-3, the V gene TRBV9; the D is unclear. The CDR3 DNA sequence: TGTGCCAGCAGCCCCTACTCGGCCTCCTCTGGAAACACCATATATTTT. The encoded protein is CASSPYSASSGNTIYF.